These 26 T cell receptor beta chains came from one sample sequenced in a study of CD8 T cells in Susac syndrome. About 0.5 to 1 ug RNA was reverse transcribed with random hexamers. One entry per CDR3 protein, called by TCRdb with MiXCR from the immunoSEQ multiplex PCR reads. This sample has 160,000 or so distinct CDR3 sequences, with 90% to 95% found just once. Sequencing was done on a sample of CD4+ T cells from PBMCs. The receptor source for this set is a human donor with Susac syndrome.

The chain links TRBV7-2 to TRBJ2-3; 10 bases line up with TRBD2. Trimming removed 1 base from V and 3 bases from J; junction bases left unmatched: 1. Germline CDR1 reads SGHTA; CDR2 reads FQGNSA. CDR3 size: 15 residues. The CDR3 is CASSLVLAGTDTQYF. CDR3 nucleotide sequence: TGTGCCAGCAGCTTAGTACTAGCGGGGACAGATACGCAGTATTTT.

This rearrangement joins TRBV5-4 to TRBJ2-5; 13 nucleotides agree with TRBD2. Trimming took 4 bases from V and 4 from J; bases not matched to a gene: 7. The CDR3 is 16 amino acids. CDR1 and CDR2 (germline): SGHNT, YYREEE (reference sequence). This CDR3 reads CASSLGTSGAAETQYF. CDR3 DNA: TGTGCCAGCAGCCTAGGGACTAGCGGGGCGGCAGAGACCCAGTACTTC.

This rearrangement joins TRBV12-3 or TRBV12-4 to TRBJ2-2; the match to TRBD1 covers 8 bases. Trimming took 5 bases from V and 9 from J; bases not matched to a gene: 8. The CDR3 totals 14 residues. The chain's CDR3 is CASSHSDRVRELFF. Written as DNA, the CDR3 is TGTGCCAGCAGTCATTCGGACAGGGTCCGGGAGCTGTTTTTT.

This clonotype was seen once. The chain employs TRBV12-3 or TRBV12-4 and TRBJ2-7; TRBD1 or TRBD2 may be the D gene (5 bases each). V lost 1 base to trimming and J lost 7 bases, with 8 bases between them. CDR3 length: 12 amino acids. The CDR3 sequence: CASSLGGREQYF. The CDR3 DNA reads TGTGCCAGCAGTTTAGGGGGGAGAGAGCAGTACTTC.

The V and J genes are TRBV24-1 and TRBJ2-1; D gene uncertain. V lost 2 bases and J lost 7, with 20 bases in between. Germline V gene data show CDR1 as KGHDR and CDR2 as SFDVKD. The CDR3 has 17 amino acids. CDR3 nucleotides: TGTGCCACCAGTGATTCCCGCCCCCTAGGCACATTGAATGAGCAGTTCTTC. Translating gives CATSDSRPLGTLNEQFF.

The V call is TRBV6-5, the J call TRBJ2-2; no clear D. Trimming left V 5 bases short and J 6 bases short, with 10 bases between. Per the germline V gene, CDR1 is MNHEY and CDR2 is SVGAGI. This CDR3 comprises 13 residues. The CDR3 loop reads CASSLRMAGELFF. In DNA, the CDR3 is TGTGCCAGCAGTCTTCGTATGGCCGGGGAGCTGTTTTTT.

The V call is TRBV7-2, the J call TRBJ2-1; maybe TRBD1 (5 bases). This CDR3 has 13 residues. CDR1 is SGHTA, CDR2 FQGNSA, per germline. The V and J ends lost 1 base and 7 bases respectively, with 8 bases between them. DNA for the CDR3: TGTGCCAGCAGCTTAGGGACATGGAATGAGCAGTTCTTC. Protein product: CASSLGTWNEQFF.

The rearrangement joins TRBV29-1 to TRBJ2-3; 11 bases match TRBD2. This CDR3 comprises 16 residues. V dropped 0 bases and J dropped 3; count of bases not matched to a gene: 5. CDR1 is SQVTM, CDR2 ANQGSEA, per germline. CDR3 amino acids: CSVEDPLAGVTDTQYF. The CDR3 region has the DNA TGCAGCGTTGAAGACCCACTAGCGGGGGTGACAGATACGCAGTATTTT.

The V and J genes are TRBV5-1 and TRBJ2-7; TRBD1 matches at 9 bases. The CDR3 runs to 15 residues. With V trimmed by 3 bases and J by 6 bases, 10 bases remained unmatched. Germline V lookup: CDR1 SGHRS, CDR2 YFSETQ. This chain's CDR3 is CASSSGQGGFVEQYF. DNA for the CDR3: TGCGCCAGCAGCTCGGGACAGGGTGGTTTCGTCGAGCAGTACTTC. The whole variable domain, remainder taken from reference TRBV5-1 and TRBJ2-7, is KAGVTQTPRYLIKTRGQQVTLSCSPISGHRSVSWYQQTPGQGLQFLFEYFSETQRNKGNFPGRFSGRQFSNSRSEMNVSTLELGDSALYLCASSSGQGGFVEQYFGPGTRLTVT.

The chain links TRBV6-5 to TRBJ2-3, with D possibly being TRBD2 (6 bases). The CDR3 is 14 residues long. Trimming stripped 6 bases from V and 4 bases from J, with 14 bases between. CDR1 MNHEY and CDR2 SVGAGI come from the germline V gene. CDR3 in DNA: TGTGCCAGCAGACCCAGGGAGGTTTCAGATACGCAGTATTTT. It translates to CASRPREVSDTQYF.

CDR3 DNA sequence: TGTGCCAGCAGCTTGAGGGTGGCAGGGTCGAGCACAGATACGCAGTATTTT. This encodes CASSLRVAGSSTDTQYF. The chain combines TRBV5-4 with TRBJ2-3, with TRBD1 as a possible D gene (5 bases). The CDR3 runs to 17 residues. V was clipped by 1 base and J by 0 bases, with 15 bases between them. From germline, CDR1 is SGHNT and CDR2 YYREEE (reference sequence).

The rearrangement joins TRBV9 to TRBJ1-2; D gene uncertain. Trimming shortened V by 5 bases and J by 4 bases, and 9 bases separated the two germline ends. CDR3 length: 12 residues. The germline CDR1 and CDR2 sequences are SGDLS and YYNGEE. The CDR3 nucleotides are TGTGCCAGCAGTGGCGGCCCCTATGGCTACACCTTC. Translated, it gives CASSGGPYGYTF.

V usage is TRBV14 and J usage is TRBJ1-2; a weak D match, TRBD1 (5 bases). The germline gives CDR1 SGHDN, CDR2 FVKESK. Trimming stripped 4 bases from V and 5 bases from J, with 11 bases between. This CDR3 region has 13 residues. The chain's CDR3 is CASSPAGGYGYTF. DNA of the CDR3: TGTGCCAGCAGCCCGGCCGGGGGGTATGGCTACACCTTC.

The chain joins TRBV12-3 or TRBV12-4 to TRBJ2-1; tentatively, D is TRBD1 or TRBD2 (6 bases each). This CDR3 contains 16 residues. Between the trimmed V and J ends, which lost 1 base and 8 bases, there was a span of 18 bases. CDR3 DNA: TGTGCCAGCAGTTTAGGCCCCGAGGGGGGTCTCCATGAGCAGTTCTTC. It translates to CASSLGPEGGLHEQFF.

The chain employs TRBV20-1 and TRBJ2-3, with D perhaps matching TRBD1 (5 bases). Germline V lookup: CDR1 DFQATT, CDR2 SNEGSKA (reference sequence). The germline V and J ends were trimmed by 7 bases and 2 bases, with 10 bases remaining between them. This CDR3 has 12 residues. CDR3 sequence reads: CSVQAATDTQYF. The CDR3 region has the DNA TGCAGTGTACAGGCTGCCACAGATACGCAGTATTTT.

The V and J genes are TRBV20-1 and TRBJ2-3; D is ambiguous. V shed 5 bases and J shed 0 bases, with 9 bases lying between them. CDR1 and CDR2 (germline): DFQATT, SNEGSKA (reference sequence). This CDR3 region has 13 residues. As DNA, the CDR3 is TGCAGTGCTCCCGGCCTCAGCACAGATACGCAGTATTTT. Translation gives CSAPGLSTDTQYF.

A single count supports this clonotype. This chain connects TRBV7-2 to TRBJ2-3; TRBD2 aligns across 11 bases. Trimming at V came to 6 bases and at J to 7 bases, leaving 12 bases not matched to a gene. The germline V gene encodes CDR1 SGHTA and CDR2 FQGNSA. The CDR3 is 16 amino acids. The DNA for the CDR3 is TGTGCCAGCAGGCCCACCGGGGCTAGCGGGGGGAATACGCAGTATTTT. Its translation: CASRPTGASGGNTQYF.

V and J are TRBV6-5 and TRBJ1-2; D perhaps matches TRBD1 (6 bases). Between the trimmed V and J ends, which lost 7 bases and 4 bases, there was a span of 19 bases. Germline V lookup: CDR1 MNHEY, CDR2 SVGAGI. CDR3 length: 15 residues. The CDR3 DNA sequence: TGTGCCAGCATCGGGACACCCGAGGGCTCCTATGGCTACACCTTC. This sequence encodes CASIGTPEGSYGYTF.

The chain recombines TRBV20-1 with TRBJ1-6; no firm D call. With 5 bases removed from V and 0 bases from J, the gap between germline ends came to 11 bases. Germline CDR1 and CDR2: DFQATT and SNEGSKA (reference sequence). The CDR3 contains 15 residues. Here the CDR3 DNA reads TGCAGTGCTCCCCTAGGGAGCTCCTATAATTCACCCCTCCACTTT. As protein: CSAPLGSSYNSPLHF.

V gene TRBV29-1 combines with J gene TRBJ2-1; D gene ambiguous. Per germline, CDR1 SQVTM and CDR2 ANQGSEA. The CDR3 is 13 residues long. Trimming took off 0 bases at V and 4 bases at J, with 7 bases between the two ends. The CDR3 is CSVEDRRYNEQFF. The CDR3 coding sequence is TGCAGCGTTGAAGACAGGCGATACAATGAGCAGTTCTTC.

This clonotype was counted between two and nine times. The rearrangement links TRBV11-2 to TRBJ1-1; D not certain. The CDR3 loop spans 14 amino acids. CDR1 SGHAT and CDR2 FQNNGV come from the germline V gene. Trimming cost V 1 base and J 4 bases, with 10 bases left between them. CDR3 residues: CASSLGALGTEAFF. The CDR3 region has the DNA TGTGCCAGCAGCTTAGGAGCGTTAGGCACTGAAGCTTTCTTT.

This rearrangement joins TRBV14 to TRBJ1-2; D is unclear. Trimming took 7 bases from V and 1 from J, leaving 7 bases between them. The germline V gene encodes CDR1 SGHDN and CDR2 FVKESK. The CDR3 extends over 12 amino acids. Here the CDR3 reads CASTRNNYGYTF. In nucleotides, the CDR3 is TGTGCCAGCACCAGGAATAACTATGGCTACACCTTC.

CDR3 DNA: TGCGCCAGCAGAGCCGGGACAGAGGCGGGCAATCAGCCCCAGCATTTT. Protein: CASRAGTEAGNQPQHF. The chain is built from TRBV5-1 and TRBJ1-5, with 7 bases lining up with TRBD1. This CDR3 comprises 16 residues. Germline V lookup: CDR1 SGHRS, CDR2 YFSETQ. Trimming took 5 bases from V and 2 from J; bases not matched to a gene: 10.

This rearrangement joins TRBV7-2 to TRBJ2-4; 7 bases align to TRBD2. Trimming removed 3 bases from V and 4 bases from J; junction bases left unmatched: 6. The CDR3 spans 15 residues. The germline CDR1 and CDR2 sequences are SGHTA and FQGNSA. CDR3 sequence (DNA): TGTGCCAGCAGCTTGATTCCGGGGGGTAAAAACATTCAGTACTTC. This encodes CASSLIPGGKNIQYF.

The rearrangement uses TRBV12-3 or TRBV12-4 and TRBJ2-4; no definite D call. CDR3 length: 14 residues. V dropped 1 base and J dropped 8 bases, with 12 bases sitting between them. CDR3 residues: CASSLEGLSHIQYF. The CDR3 region has the DNA TGTGCCAGCAGTTTAGAAGGGCTATCCCACATTCAGTACTTC.

This clonotype was picked up a small number of times. V and J are TRBV9 and TRBJ2-7; TRBD2 matches at 11 bases. The CDR3 has 14 amino acids. The trim removed 4 bases at V and 2 bases at J, leaving 2 bases unmatched. The V gene's germline CDR1 is SGDLS and CDR2 YYNGEE. CDR3 coding DNA: TGTGCCAGCAGCACGACTAGCGGGGCCTACGAGCAGTACTTC. It translates to CASSTTSGAYEQYF.